Detailed here is one TCR beta chain. This entry belongs to a study of T cells of healthy individuals. TCRdb analysed the 5' RACE reads with MiXCR anew, one entry per CDR3 protein. Counted here are some 69,000 distinct CDR3 sequences, around 15% occurring once; the ten biggest clones make up about 4.7%. This receptor was identified in a human donor in good health.

The CDR3: CASSQEGLAGGSYEQYF. The CDR3 DNA reads as TGCGCCAGCAGCCAAGAAGGACTAGCGGGAGGTAGTTACGAGCAGTACTTC. The rearrangement uses TRBV4-3 and TRBJ2-7; 14 bases fit TRBD2. This CDR3 spans 17 amino acids. Germline values: CDR1 LGHNA, CDR2 YSLEER. The V gene end was trimmed by 0 bases and the J gene end by 4 bases; junction bases not matched to a gene: 5.